Listed below are T cell receptor beta chains from one sample, sequenced in a study of T-cell reconstitution after alpha-beta-depleted transplantation in children. TCRdb called the PCR reads again in MiXCR, with one record for every CDR3 protein. In the table there are around 680,000 distinct CDR3 sequences, 16% of which are singletons. Material: PBMCs from the stem cell graft donor, obtained from the stem cell graft. These receptors were taken from a human donor who donated a stem cell graft to a child with acute myeloid leukemia. CDR3s include the opening cysteine and the closing phenylalanine or tryptophan. Fields, in order: V gene, J gene, D gene, CDR3 protein. The D gene is left open where the match is weak.

V: TRBV28; J: TRBJ1-2; D: NA; CDR3: CASSLSSDSYGYTF
V: TRBV20-1; J: TRBJ2-7; D: TRBD1; CDR3: CSAMTDRGNYEQYF
V: TRBV20-1; J: TRBJ1-5; D: NA; CDR3: CSAGRGQPQHF
V: TRBV7-9; J: TRBJ1-4; D: TRBD1; CDR3: CASSQDRGEKLFF
V: TRBV12-3/TRBV12-4; J: TRBJ2-1; D: NA; CDR3: CASSLHQAHYNEQFF
V: TRBV20-1; J: TRBJ1-3; D: NA; CDR3: CSATTGTGNTIYF
V: TRBV12-3/TRBV12-4; J: TRBJ2-2; D: NA; CDR3: CASSYAGSTNTGELFF
V: TRBV5-5; J: TRBJ1-4; D: TRBD1; CDR3: CASSLADRATTNEKLFF
V: TRBV7-9; J: TRBJ1-2; D: NA; CDR3: CASDQGPTYGYTF
V: TRBV29-1; J: TRBJ1-4; D: NA; CDR3: CSVVSWDKSTNEKLFF
V: TRBV10-2; J: TRBJ2-1; D: NA; CDR3: CASSELGRGNEQFF
V: TRBV20-1; J: TRBJ2-5; D: TRBD1; CDR3: CSGPRGGSGETQYF
V: TRBV5-1; J: TRBJ1-3; D: NA; CDR3: CASSLAEGIGNTIYF
V: TRBV11-2; J: TRBJ2-1; D: TRBD2; CDR3: CASSLDSRLRGLYGEQFF
V: TRBV5-1; J: TRBJ2-1; D: TRBD2; CDR3: CASSLERGVNEQFF
V: TRBV20-1; J: TRBJ2-5; D: TRBD2; CDR3: CCARSPGLAGDQETQYF
V: TRBV12-3/TRBV12-4; J: TRBJ1-2; D: TRBD1; CDR3: CASIIPGQGYYGYTF
V: TRBV4-1; J: TRBJ2-1; D: NA; CDR3: CASSQGRTVEQFF
V: TRBV29-1; J: TRBJ2-1; D: NA; CDR3: CSVLINNEQFF
V: TRBV20-1; J: TRBJ2-2; D: NA; CDR3: CSARDERDGTGELFF
V: TRBV12-3/TRBV12-4; J: TRBJ1-5; D: NA; CDR3: CASSLGGMQPQHF
V: TRBV7-9; J: TRBJ2-7; D: NA; CDR3: CASSSGQTDEQYF
V: TRBV7-3; J: TRBJ2-1; D: NA; CDR3: CASRSGGPTYNEQFF
V: TRBV12-3/TRBV12-4; J: TRBJ2-7; D: NA; CDR3: CASSLGGTDYEQYF
V: TRBV7-9; J: TRBJ1-1; D: NA; CDR3: CASSLSGGAGAEAFF
V: TRBV6-2/TRBV6-3; J: TRBJ2-1; D: NA; CDR3: CASSSRSGAAYNEQFF
V: TRBV7-2; J: TRBJ2-2; D: NA; CDR3: CASSFYRDGGELFF
V: TRBV10-3; J: TRBJ1-1; D: TRBD1; CDR3: CAISEGQGAGMNTEAFF
V: TRBV7-4; J: TRBJ2-1; D: NA; CDR3: CASSLAIGWSGEQFF
V: TRBV20-1; J: TRBJ1-1; D: NA; CDR3: CSAEWANTEAFF
V: TRBV10-3; J: TRBJ2-5; D: TRBD2; CDR3: CAISAGGYLQETQYF
V: TRBV7-7; J: TRBJ2-1; D: TRBD2; CDR3: CASSPGLAGQNEQFF
V: TRBV7-6; J: TRBJ2-2; D: NA; CDR3: CASSLAGQTNTGELFF
V: TRBV27; J: TRBJ2-5; D: NA; CDR3: CASSLIAGGQETQYF
V: TRBV24-1; J: TRBJ1-5; D: NA; CDR3: CAIQPRGQPQHF